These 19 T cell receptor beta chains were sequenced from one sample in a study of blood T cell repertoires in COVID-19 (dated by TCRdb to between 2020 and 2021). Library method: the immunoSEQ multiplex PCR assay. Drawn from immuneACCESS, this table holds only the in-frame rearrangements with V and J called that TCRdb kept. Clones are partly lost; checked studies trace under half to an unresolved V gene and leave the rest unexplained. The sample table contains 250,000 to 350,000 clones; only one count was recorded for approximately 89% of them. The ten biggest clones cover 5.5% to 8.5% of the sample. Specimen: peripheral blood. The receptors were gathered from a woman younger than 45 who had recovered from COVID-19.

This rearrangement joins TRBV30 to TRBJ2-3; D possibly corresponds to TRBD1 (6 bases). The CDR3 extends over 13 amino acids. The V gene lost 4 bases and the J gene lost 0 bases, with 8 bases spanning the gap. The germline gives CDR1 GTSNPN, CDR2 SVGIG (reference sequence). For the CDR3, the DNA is TGTGCCTGGACAGGGGCTAGCACAGATACGCAGTATTTT. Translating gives CAWTGASTDTQYF.

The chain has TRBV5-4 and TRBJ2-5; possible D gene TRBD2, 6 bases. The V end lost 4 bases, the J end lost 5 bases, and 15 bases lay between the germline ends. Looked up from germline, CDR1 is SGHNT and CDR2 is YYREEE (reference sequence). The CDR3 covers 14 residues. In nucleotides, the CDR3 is TGTGCCAGCAGCGAGAGTTTAGCGGCTGAGACCCAGTACTTC. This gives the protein CASSESLAAETQYF.

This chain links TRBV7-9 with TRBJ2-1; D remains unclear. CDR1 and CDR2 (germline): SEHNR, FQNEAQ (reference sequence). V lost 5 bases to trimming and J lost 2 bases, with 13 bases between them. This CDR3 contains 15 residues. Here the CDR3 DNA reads TGTGCCAGCAGCCATGCGGCCGTCACCTACAATGAGCAGTTCTTC. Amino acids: CASSHAAVTYNEQFF.

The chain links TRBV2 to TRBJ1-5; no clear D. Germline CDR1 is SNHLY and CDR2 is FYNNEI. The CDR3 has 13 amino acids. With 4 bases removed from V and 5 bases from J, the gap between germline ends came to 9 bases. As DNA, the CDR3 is TGTGCCAGCAGTGCGGTGAGGGATCAGCCCCAGCATTTT. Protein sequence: CASSAVRDQPQHF. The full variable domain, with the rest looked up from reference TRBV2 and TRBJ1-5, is EPEVTQTPSHQVTQMGQEVILRCVPISNHLYFYWYRQILGQKVEFLVSFYNNEISEKSEIFDDQFSVERPDGSNFTLKIRSTKLEDSAMYFCASSAVRDQPQHFGDGTRLSIL.

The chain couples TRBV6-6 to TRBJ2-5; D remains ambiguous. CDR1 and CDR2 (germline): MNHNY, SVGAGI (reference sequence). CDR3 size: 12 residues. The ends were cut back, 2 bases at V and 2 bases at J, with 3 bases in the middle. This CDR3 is CASSYPQETQYF. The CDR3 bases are TGTGCCAGCAGTTACCCTCAAGAGACCCAGTACTTC.

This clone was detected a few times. CDR3 nucleotide sequence: TGTGCCAGCGCAAAGCGGGGTGGGAACACCGGGGAGCTGTTTTTT. It specifies CASAKRGGNTGELFF. The rearrangement links TRBV7-2 to TRBJ2-2, with TRBD2 matching over 7 bases. In germline, CDR1 is SGHTA, CDR2 FQGNSA. CDR3 size: 15 residues. With 8 bases clipped from V and 1 base from J, the junction kept 7 bases outside the gene matches.

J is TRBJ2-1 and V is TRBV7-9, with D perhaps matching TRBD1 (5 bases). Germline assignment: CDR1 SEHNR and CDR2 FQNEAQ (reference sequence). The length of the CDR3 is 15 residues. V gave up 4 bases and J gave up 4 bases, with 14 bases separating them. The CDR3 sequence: CASSSGIGDYNEQFF. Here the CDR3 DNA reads TGTGCCAGCAGCTCAGGCATAGGGGATTACAATGAGCAGTTCTTC.

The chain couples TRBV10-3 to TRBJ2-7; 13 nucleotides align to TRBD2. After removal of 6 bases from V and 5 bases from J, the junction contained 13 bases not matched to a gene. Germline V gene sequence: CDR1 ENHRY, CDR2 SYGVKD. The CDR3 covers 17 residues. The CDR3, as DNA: TGTGCCATCAGACCCAGGACTAGCGGGGGCTTAAAGCACGAGCAGTACTTC. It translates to CAIRPRTSGGLKHEQYF.

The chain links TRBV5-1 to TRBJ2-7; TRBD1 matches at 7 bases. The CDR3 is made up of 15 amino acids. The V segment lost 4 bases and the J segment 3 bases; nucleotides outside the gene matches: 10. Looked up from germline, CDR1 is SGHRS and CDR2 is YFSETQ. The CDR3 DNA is TGCGCCAGCAGCCCGGACAGGTCCCTATACTACGAGCAGTACTTC. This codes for CASSPDRSLYYEQYF.

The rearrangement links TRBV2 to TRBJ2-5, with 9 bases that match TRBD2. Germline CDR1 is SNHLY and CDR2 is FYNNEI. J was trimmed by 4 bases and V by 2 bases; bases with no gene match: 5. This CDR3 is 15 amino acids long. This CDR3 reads CASSELRGGPETQYF. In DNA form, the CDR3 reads TGTGCCAGCAGTGAATTGCGGGGGGGCCCAGAGACCCAGTACTTC.

The CDR3 loop reads CASSGGAGLAAYEQYF. DNA of the CDR3: TGCGCCAGCAGCGGAGGGGCGGGACTAGCTGCCTACGAGCAGTACTTC. The chain recombines TRBV5-1 with TRBJ2-7; 9 nucleotides agree with TRBD2. CDR3 length: 16 amino acids. CDR1 and CDR2 from the germline V gene are SGHRS and YFSETQ. The trim removed 4 bases at V and 2 bases at J, leaving 10 bases unmatched.

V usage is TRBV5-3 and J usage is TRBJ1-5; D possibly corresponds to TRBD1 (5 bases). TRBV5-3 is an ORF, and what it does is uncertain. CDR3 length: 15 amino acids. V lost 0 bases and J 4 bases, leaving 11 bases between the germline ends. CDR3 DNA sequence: TGTGCCAGAAGCTTGGCAGGGAACCCAAATCAGCCCCAGCATTTT. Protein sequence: CARSLAGNPNQPQHF.

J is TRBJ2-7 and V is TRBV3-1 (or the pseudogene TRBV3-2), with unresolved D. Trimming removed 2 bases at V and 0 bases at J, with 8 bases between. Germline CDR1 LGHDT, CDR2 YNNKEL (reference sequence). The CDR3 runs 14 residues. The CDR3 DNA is TGTGCCAGCAGCCAACAGTCCCTCTCCTACGAGCAGTACTTC. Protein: CASSQQSLSYEQYF.

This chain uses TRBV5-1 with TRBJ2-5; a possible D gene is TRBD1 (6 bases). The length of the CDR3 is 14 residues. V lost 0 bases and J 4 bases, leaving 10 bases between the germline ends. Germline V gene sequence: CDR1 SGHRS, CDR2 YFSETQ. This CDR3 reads CASSLVGRGETQYF. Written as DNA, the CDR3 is TGCGCCAGCAGCTTGGTTGGCAGGGGAGAGACCCAGTACTTC.

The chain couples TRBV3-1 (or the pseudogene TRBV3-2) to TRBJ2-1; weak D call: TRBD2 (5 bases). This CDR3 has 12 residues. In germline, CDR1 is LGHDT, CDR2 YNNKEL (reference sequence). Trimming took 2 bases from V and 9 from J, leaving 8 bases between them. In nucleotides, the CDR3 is TGTGCCAGCAGCCAATTAGAGGGTGAGCAGTTCTTC. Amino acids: CASSQLEGEQFF.

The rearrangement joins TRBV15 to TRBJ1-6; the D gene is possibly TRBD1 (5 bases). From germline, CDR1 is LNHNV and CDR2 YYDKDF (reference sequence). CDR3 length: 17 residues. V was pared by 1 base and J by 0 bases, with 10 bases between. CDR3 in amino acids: CATSRVTVSSYNSPLHF. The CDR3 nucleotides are TGTGCCACCAGCAGAGTGACAGTAAGCTCCTATAATTCACCCCTCCACTTT.

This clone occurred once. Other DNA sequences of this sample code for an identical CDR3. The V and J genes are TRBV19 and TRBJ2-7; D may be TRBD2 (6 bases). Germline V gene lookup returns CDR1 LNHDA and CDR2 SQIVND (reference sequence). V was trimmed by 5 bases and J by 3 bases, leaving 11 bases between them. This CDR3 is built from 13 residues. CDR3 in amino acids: CASSPGLNYEQYF. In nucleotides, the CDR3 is TGTGCCAGTAGTCCGGGACTCAACTACGAGCAGTACTTC.

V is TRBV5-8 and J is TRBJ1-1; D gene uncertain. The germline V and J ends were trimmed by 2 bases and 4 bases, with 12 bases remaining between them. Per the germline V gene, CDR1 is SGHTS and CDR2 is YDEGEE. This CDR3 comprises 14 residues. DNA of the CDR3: TGTGCCAGCAGCTTCGGCGTTTACAGCACTGAAGCTTTCTTT. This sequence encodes CASSFGVYSTEAFF.

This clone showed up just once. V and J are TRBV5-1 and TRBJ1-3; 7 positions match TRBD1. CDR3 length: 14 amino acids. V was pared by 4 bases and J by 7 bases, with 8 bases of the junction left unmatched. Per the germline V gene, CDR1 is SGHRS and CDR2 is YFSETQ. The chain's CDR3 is CASSVTGLGNTIYF. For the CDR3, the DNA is TGCGCCAGCAGCGTGACAGGGTTGGGCAACACCATATATTTT.